The clone carrying this T cell receptor beta chain was recorded a few times. TCRdb reanalysed the PCR reads using MiXCR and keeps one entry per CDR3 protein. The sample comprises 2,500 to 3,500 distinct CDR3 sequences, 64% of which are singletons, and 15% to 20% rests with the top ten. This sample is drawn from a study of CD4 and CD8 cells across lung adenocarcinoma regions. Germline values: CDR1 MNHEY, CDR2 SVGAGI. This CDR3 has 16 amino acids. V was clipped by 2 bases and J by 2 bases; unmatched bases: 8. Localized lung adenocarcinoma, a non-small cell lung cancer, affected the donors. Sequencing was carried out using CD4+ T cells from the margin of a lung tumor. The genes are TRBV6-5 and TRBJ1-2; 7 bases agree with TRBD1. The clonotype comes from a female donor with lung adenocarcinoma. The CD4 and CD8 labels of this study may be unreliable. The CDR3 loop is CASSYKGQGENYGYTF. CDR3 DNA sequence: TGTGCCAGCAGTTACAAGGGCCAGGGGGAAAACTATGGCTACACCTTC.